These 9 T cell receptor beta chains were all obtained from the same sample, sequenced in a study of blood T cell repertoires in COVID-19. The data were produced by immunoSEQ multiplex PCR, yet TCRdb's version contains in-frame clones alone and is incomplete. The sample lists 100,000 to 150,000 clones; about 70% were seen once. The specimen sequenced was peripheral blood. The receptors derive from a man in his 60s with acute or convalescent COVID-19.

This clone was observed once. CDR3 sequence: CAITKGQPNTGELFF. Here the CDR3 DNA reads TGTGCCATCACCAAGGGACAGCCGAACACCGGGGAGCTGTTTTTT. V gene TRBV6-5 combines with J gene TRBJ2-2; TRBD1 agrees at 7 bases. The germline V gene has CDR1 MNHEY and CDR2 SVGAGI. The V segment lost 10 bases and the J segment 0 bases; nucleotides outside the gene matches: 8. The CDR3 contains 15 residues.

The rearrangement links TRBV6-2 or TRBV6-3 to TRBJ1-2; 7 bases map to TRBD1. The CDR3 extends over 15 amino acids. V lost 5 bases and J lost 2; bases outside the gene matches: 8. Looked up from germline, CDR1 is MNHEY and CDR2 is SVGEGT. Here the CDR3 reads CASSRGPVLNYGYTF. CDR3 in DNA: TGTGCCAGCAGTAGGGGGCCAGTCCTGAACTATGGCTACACCTTC.

The chain employs TRBV5-8 and TRBJ2-1; D might be TRBD2 (5 bases). The length of the CDR3 is 14 residues. The V and J ends lost 2 bases and 6 bases respectively, with 12 bases between them. The germline V gene has CDR1 SGHTS and CDR2 YDEGEE. Written as DNA, the CDR3 is TGTGCCAGCAGCTTCCGCGGACTGGTCAATGAGCAGTTCTTC. It codes for CASSFRGLVNEQFF.

In its sample, this clone was seen a few times. The rearrangement joins TRBV28 to TRBJ2-7; TRBD1 aligns across 9 bases. CDR3 size: 14 residues. With 2 bases clipped from V and 7 bases from J, the junction kept 6 bases outside the gene matches. The germline gives CDR1 MDHEN, CDR2 SYDVKM. CDR3 bases: TGTGCCAGCAGTTTACAAACAGGGGGCGGGGAGCAGTACTTC. This codes for CASSLQTGGGEQYF.

This clone was detected only once. The gene calls are TRBV28 and TRBJ1-5; weak D call: TRBD1 (6 bases). In germline, CDR1 is MDHEN, CDR2 SYDVKM. With 11 bases removed from V and 7 bases from J, the gap between germline ends came to 27 bases. The CDR3 contains 16 residues. This CDR3 is CAGLPRGQYSWQPQHF. The CDR3 region has the DNA TGTGCCGGGCTCCCGCGCGGACAGTACTCTTGGCAGCCCCAGCATTTT.

The gene calls are TRBV10-3 and TRBJ2-3, with D perhaps TRBD2 (5 bases). From germline, CDR1 is ENHRY and CDR2 SYGVKD. The CDR3 runs 12 residues. V was trimmed by 7 bases and J by 6 bases, leaving 11 bases between them. The CDR3 DNA reads TGTGCCATCAAGGGCGGGCTCGATACGCAGTATTTT. Translation gives CAIKGGLDTQYF.

This clone was detected once. This sequence joins TRBV7-2 and TRBJ2-3; the match to TRBD2 covers 7 bases. CDR3 length: 15 residues. Looked up from germline, CDR1 is SGHTA and CDR2 is FQGNSA. V lost 3 bases to trimming and J lost 0 bases; unmatched junction nucleotides: 3. CDR3 sequence: CASSLMRGSTDTQYF. CDR3 nucleotides: TGTGCCAGCAGCTTGATGCGGGGGAGCACAGATACGCAGTATTTT. The full variable domain, completed using reference TRBV7-2 and TRBJ2-3, is GAGVSQSPSNKVTEKGKDVELRCDPISGHTALYWYRQSLGQGLEFLIYFQGNSAPDKSGLPSDRFSAERTGGSVSTLTIQRTQQEDSAVYLCASSLMRGSTDTQYFGPGTRLTVL.

A few counts support this clone. The V and J genes are TRBV7-9 and TRBJ1-1, with D tentatively TRBD1 (6 bases). The CDR3 loop spans 18 amino acids. The germline gives CDR1 SEHNR, CDR2 FQNEAQ (reference sequence). The germline V and J ends were trimmed by 0 bases and 1 base, with 18 bases remaining between them. The CDR3 sequence is CASSLALGFQDRNTEAFF. Written as DNA, the CDR3 is TGTGCCAGCAGCTTAGCGCTTGGCTTCCAGGACAGGAACACTGAAGCTTTCTTT.

V gene TRBV9 combines with J gene TRBJ1-2; maybe TRBD1 (5 bases). Trimming took 2 bases from V and 3 from J, leaving 17 bases between them. The CDR3 spans 16 residues. CDR1 is SGDLS, CDR2 YYNGEE, per germline. The CDR3 protein is CASSVTTDGGDYGYTF. The DNA of the CDR3 is TGTGCCAGCAGCGTCACTACGGATGGGGGGGACTATGGCTACACCTTC. The full variable domain, completed using reference TRBV9 and TRBJ1-2, is DSGVTQTPKHLITATGQRVTLRCSPRSGDLSVYWYQQSLDQGLQFLIQYYNGEERAKGNILERFSAQQFPDLHSELNLSSLELGDSALYFCASSVTTDGGDYGYTFGSGTRLTVV.